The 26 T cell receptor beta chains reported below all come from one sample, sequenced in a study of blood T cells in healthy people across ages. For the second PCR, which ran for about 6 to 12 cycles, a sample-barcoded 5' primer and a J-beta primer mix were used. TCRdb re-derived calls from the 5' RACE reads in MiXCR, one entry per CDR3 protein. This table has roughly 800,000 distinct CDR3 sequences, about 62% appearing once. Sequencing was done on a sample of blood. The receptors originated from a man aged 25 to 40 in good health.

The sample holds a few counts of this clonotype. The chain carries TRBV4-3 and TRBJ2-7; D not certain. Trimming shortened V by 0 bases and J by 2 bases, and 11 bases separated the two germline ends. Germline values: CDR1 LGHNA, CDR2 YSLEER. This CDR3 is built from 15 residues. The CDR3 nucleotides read TGCGCCAGCAGCCAAGATCTTGGACGGGCCTACGAGCAGTACTTC. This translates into CASSQDLGRAYEQYF.

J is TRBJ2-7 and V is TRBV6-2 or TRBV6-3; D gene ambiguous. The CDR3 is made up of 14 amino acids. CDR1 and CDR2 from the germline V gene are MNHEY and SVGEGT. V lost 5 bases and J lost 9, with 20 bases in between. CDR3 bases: TGTGCCAGCAGTAACCCGGACCCGCGCTGGGGGCAGTACTTC. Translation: CASSNPDPRWGQYF.

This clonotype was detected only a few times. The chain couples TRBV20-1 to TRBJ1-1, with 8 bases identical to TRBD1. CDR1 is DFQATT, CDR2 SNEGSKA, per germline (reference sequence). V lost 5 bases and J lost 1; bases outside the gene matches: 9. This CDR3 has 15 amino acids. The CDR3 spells CSARLSGQGNTEAFF. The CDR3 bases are TGCAGTGCTCGCCTATCTGGACAGGGGAACACTGAAGCTTTCTTT.

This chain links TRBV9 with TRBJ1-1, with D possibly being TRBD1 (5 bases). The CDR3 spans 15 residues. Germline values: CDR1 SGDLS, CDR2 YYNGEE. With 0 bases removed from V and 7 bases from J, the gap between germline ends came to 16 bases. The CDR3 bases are TGTGCCAGCAGCGTAGGTATCAGGGCGGGGAATGAAGCTTTCTTT. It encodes CASSVGIRAGNEAFF.

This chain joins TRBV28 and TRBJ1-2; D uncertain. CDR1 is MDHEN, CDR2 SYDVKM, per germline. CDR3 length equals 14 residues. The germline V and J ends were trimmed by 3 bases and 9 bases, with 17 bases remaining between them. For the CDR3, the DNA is TGTGCCAGCAGTTTCGAGACGCAGAGTTTGAGCTACACCTTC. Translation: CASSFETQSLSYTF.

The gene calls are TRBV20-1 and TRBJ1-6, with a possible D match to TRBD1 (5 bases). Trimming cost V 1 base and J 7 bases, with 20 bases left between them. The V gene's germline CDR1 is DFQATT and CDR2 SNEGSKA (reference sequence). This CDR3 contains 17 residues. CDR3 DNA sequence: TGCAGTGCTAGAGCTGACAGTGGCGCAGGCGGAAATTCACCCCTCCACTTT. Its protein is CSARADSGAGGNSPLHF.

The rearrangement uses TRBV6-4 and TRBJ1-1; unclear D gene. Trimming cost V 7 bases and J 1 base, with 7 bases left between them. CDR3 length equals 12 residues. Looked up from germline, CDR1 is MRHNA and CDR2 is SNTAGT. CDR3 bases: TGTGCCAGCAACCGAAGGAACACTGAAGCTTTCTTT. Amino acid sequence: CASNRRNTEAFF.

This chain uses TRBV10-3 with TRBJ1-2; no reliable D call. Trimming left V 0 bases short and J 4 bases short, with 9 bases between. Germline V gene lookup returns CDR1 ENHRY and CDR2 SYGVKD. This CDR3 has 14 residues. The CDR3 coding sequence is TGTGCCATCAGTGAGTCCGTGGGCATCTATGGCTACACCTTC. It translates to CAISESVGIYGYTF.

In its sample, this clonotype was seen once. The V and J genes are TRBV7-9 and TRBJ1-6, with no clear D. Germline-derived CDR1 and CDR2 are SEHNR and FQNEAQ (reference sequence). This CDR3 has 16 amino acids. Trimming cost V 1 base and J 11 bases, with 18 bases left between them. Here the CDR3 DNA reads TGTGCCAGCAGCTTAGGGGTCGGAGGGATGAGGCCACCCCTCCACTTT. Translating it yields CASSLGVGGMRPPLHF.

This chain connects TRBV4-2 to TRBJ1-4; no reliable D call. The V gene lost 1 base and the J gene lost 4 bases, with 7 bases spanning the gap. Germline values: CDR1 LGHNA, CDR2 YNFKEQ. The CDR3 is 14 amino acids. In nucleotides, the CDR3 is TGTGCCAGCAGCCAAGGGGGAGTTAATGAAAAACTGTTTTTT. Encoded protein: CASSQGGVNEKLFF.

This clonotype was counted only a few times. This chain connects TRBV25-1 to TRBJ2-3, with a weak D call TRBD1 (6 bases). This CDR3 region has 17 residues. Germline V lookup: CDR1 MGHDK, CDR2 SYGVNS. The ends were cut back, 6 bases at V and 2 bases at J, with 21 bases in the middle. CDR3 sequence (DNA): TGTGCCAGCAGCTCACCCTCCGCCGGGACACCCACAGATACGCAGTATTTT. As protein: CASSSPSAGTPTDTQYF.

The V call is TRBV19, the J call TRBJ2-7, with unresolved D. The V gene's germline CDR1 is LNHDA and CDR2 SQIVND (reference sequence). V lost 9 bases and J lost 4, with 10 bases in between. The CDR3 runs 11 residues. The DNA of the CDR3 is TGTGCCAGCGGACCGCGATACGAGCAGTACTTC. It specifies CASGPRYEQYF.

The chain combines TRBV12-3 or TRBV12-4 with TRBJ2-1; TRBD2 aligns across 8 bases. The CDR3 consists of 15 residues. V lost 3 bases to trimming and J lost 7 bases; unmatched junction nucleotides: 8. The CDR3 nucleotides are TGTGCCAGCAGTTTTACGGGAGGGCTTGGGAATGAGCAGTTCTTC. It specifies CASSFTGGLGNEQFF.

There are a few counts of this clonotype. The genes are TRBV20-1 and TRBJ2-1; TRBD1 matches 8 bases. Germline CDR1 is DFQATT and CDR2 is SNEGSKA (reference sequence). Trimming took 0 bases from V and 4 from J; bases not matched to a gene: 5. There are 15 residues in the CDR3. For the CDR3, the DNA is TGCAGTGCTAGAGATCCCAGGGGGCCTTACAATGAGCAGTTCTTC. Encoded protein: CSARDPRGPYNEQFF.

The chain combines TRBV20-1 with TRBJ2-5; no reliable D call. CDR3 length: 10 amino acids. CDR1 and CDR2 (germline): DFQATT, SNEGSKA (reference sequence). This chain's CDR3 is CSVPKETQYF. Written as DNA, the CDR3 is TGCAGCGTTCCGAAAGAGACCCAGTACTTC.

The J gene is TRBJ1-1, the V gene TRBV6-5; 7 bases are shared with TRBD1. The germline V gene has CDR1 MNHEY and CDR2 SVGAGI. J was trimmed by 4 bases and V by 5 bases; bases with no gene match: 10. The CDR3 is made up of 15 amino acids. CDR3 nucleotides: TGTGCCAGCAGTCGCTATACAGGGGCAGGCACTGAAGCTTTCTTT. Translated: CASSRYTGAGTEAFF.

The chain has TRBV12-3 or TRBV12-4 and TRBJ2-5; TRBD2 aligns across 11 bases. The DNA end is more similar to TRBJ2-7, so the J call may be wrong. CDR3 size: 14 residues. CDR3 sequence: CASSHTSGGYEQYF. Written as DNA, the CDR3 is TGTGCCAGCAGCCATACTAGCGGGGGTTACGAGCAGTACTTC.

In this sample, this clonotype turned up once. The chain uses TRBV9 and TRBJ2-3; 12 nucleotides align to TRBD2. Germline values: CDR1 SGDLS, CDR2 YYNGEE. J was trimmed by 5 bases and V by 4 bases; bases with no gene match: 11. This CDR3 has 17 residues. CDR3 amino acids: CASSPHWTSGKGDTQYF. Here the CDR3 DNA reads TGTGCCAGCAGCCCCCATTGGACTAGCGGGAAGGGAGATACGCAGTATTTT.

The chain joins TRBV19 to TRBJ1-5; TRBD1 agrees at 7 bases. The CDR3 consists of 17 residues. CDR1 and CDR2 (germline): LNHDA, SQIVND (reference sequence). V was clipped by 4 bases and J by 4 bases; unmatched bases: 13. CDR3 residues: CASSKPNRQGRNQPQHF. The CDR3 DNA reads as TGTGCCAGTAGTAAACCCAACCGACAGGGCCGAAATCAGCCCCAGCATTTT.

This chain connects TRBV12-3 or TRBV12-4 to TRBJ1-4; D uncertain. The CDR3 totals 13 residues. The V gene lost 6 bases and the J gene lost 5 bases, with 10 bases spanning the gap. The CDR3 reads CASRTDENEKLFF. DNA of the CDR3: TGTGCCAGCAGGACGGACGAAAATGAAAAACTGTTTTTT.

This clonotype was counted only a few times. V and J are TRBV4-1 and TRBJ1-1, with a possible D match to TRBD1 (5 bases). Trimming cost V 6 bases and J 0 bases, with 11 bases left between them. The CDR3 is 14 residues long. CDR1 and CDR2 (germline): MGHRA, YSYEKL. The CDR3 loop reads CASSTDSVNTEAFF. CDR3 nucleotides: TGCGCCAGCAGTACCGACAGTGTGAACACTGAAGCTTTCTTT.

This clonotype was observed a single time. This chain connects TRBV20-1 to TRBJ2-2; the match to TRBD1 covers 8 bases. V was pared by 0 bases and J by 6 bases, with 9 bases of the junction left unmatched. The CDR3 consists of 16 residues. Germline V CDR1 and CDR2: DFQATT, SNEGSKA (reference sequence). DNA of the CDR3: TGCAGTGCTAGAGATCTTACGGGACAGGTAGCCGGGGAGCTGTTTTTT. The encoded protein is CSARDLTGQVAGELFF.

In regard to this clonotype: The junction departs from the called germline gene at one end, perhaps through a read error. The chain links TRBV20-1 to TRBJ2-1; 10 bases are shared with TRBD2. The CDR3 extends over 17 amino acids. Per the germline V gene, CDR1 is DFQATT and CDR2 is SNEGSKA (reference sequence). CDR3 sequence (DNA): TGCAGTACTAGAGATCCACTAGCGGGAACACATATCGATGAGCAGTTCTTC. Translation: CSTRDPLAGTHIDEQFF.

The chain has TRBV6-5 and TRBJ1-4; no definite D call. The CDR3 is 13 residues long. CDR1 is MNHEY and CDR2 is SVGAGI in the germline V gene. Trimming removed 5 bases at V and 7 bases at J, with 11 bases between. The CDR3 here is CASSRDWGEKLFF. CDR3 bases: TGTGCCAGCAGTCGGGATTGGGGTGAAAAACTGTTTTTT.

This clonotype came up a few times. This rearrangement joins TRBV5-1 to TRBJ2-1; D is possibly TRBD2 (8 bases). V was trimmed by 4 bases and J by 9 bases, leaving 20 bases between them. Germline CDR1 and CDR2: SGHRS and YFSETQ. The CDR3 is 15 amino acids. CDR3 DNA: TGCGCCAGCAGCGCGAGGACAGGTCGGGAGGGTGAGCAGTTCTTC. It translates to CASSARTGREGEQFF.

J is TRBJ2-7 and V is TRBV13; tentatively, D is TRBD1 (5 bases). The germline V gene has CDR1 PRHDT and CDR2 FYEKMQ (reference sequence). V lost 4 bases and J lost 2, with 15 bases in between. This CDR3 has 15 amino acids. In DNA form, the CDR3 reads TGTGCCAGCAGCTGGAGAGGACACGGCGCCTACGAGCAGTACTTC. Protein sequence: CASSWRGHGAYEQYF. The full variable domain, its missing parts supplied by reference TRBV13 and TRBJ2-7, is AAGVIQSPRHLIKEKRETATLKCYPIPRHDTVYWYQQGPGQDPQFLISFYEKMQSDKGSIPDRFSAQQFSDYHSELNMSSLELGDSALYFCASSWRGHGAYEQYFGPGTRLTVT.